The sequence of this T cell receptor (beta chain) was determined in a study of post-analysis software for immune sequencing data. Whole-study findings and limits: Elevated frequency relative to controls characterized roughly 5 TRBV segments in patients, TRBV5-6, TRBV5-1 and TRBV20-1 among them.

This clonotype has just a few counts. The antigen is undetermined. This CDR3 comprises 14 residues. The V end was cut by 6 bases, the J end by 4 bases, with 10 bases between. Prepared TCR beta cDNA libraries contained unique molecular identifiers. MiXCR, run by TCRdb on the PCR reads, gives a single entry per CDR3 protein. The data contain some 700,000 distinct CDR3 sequences, roughly three fifths of them singletons. This TCR derives from a girl aged 2-10 years with multiple sclerosis. The sample was blood. The rearrangement joins TRBV12-3 or TRBV12-4 to TRBJ2-6; TRBD1 might be the D (6 bases). CDR3 bases: TGTGCCAGCAGGGGGGCGAAAGGGGCCAACGTCCTGACTTTC. Translating it yields CASRGAKGANVLTF.